These T cell receptor beta chains were read from a single sample in a study of blood T cell repertoires in COVID-19. Assay: immunoSEQ multiplex PCR; the TCRdb copy retains only in-frame clones and omits some. The sample has about 40,000 clones, around nine tenths seen once. Sequenced sample: peripheral blood. The receptors were sampled from a human donor in a cohort sampled during active COVID-19. Both conserved end residues are part of each CDR3. Fields, in order: clone size, V gene, J gene, CDR3 length, D gene, CDR3 DNA, CDR3 protein. A D gene is named only where the DNA matches it firmly. Only part of the rows carry a size: once, few, many, or a class if the clone is expanded.

>-|TRBV27|TRBJ2-3|14|-
TGTGCCAGCGGCCTCCGACAGGCCACAGATACGCAGTATTTT
CASGLRQATDTQYF
>-|TRBV24-1|TRBJ2-3|16|-
TGTGCCACCAGTGACAATGACTACCGAAGCACAGATACGCAGTATTTT
CATSDNDYRSTDTQYF
>-|TRBV7-9|TRBJ1-2|12|-
TGTGCCAGCAGCTTAGGGCGGAATGGCTACACCTTC
CASSLGRNGYTF
>-|TRBV5-1|TRBJ1-6|15|TRBD1
TGCGCCAGCAGCTTGGAACAGGGGGCGGGTTCACCCCTCCACTTT
CASSLEQGAGSPLHF
>-|TRBV13|TRBJ2-2|16|TRBD1
TGTGCCAGCAGCGCCGGGACAGAGACGAACACCGGGGAGCTGTTTTTT
CASSAGTETNTGELFF
>few|TRBV27|TRBJ2-1|13|-
TGTGCCAGCAGTGGCCAGGATTACAATGAGCAGTTCTTC
CASSGQDYNEQFF
>-|TRBV5-1|TRBJ2-5|17|TRBD2
TGCGCCAGCAGCTTAGGGGTCGGCGGGGGGAATCAAGAGACCCAGTACTTC
CASSLGVGGGNQETQYF
>once|TRBV2|TRBJ2-7|13|-
TGTGCCAGCGTGGCAGGTGCTTTTGGCGAGCAGTACTTC
CASVAGAFGEQYF
>-|TRBV6-5|TRBJ2-1|14|TRBD1
TGTGCCAGCAGTTACTCGAACAGGGGGCATGAGCAGTTCTTC
CASSYSNRGHEQFF
>-|TRBV6-5|TRBJ1-1|12|TRBD1
TGTGCCAGCAGTACCCAGGGGGCGGAAGCTTTCTTT
CASSTQGAEAFF
>few|TRBV18|TRBJ2-2|18|-
TGTGCCAGCTCACCCTTAAGAAGACAGGCGGCCGTCGCCGGGGAGCTGTTTTTT
CASSPLRRQAAVAGELFF
>-|TRBV3-1/TRBV3-2|TRBJ1-2|14|TRBD1
TGTGCCAGCAGCCTGGCAGGGGGCGACTATGGCTACACCTTC
CASSLAGGDYGYTF
>-|TRBV29-1|TRBJ2-4|14|TRBD2
TGCAGCGTGGCCCCGGGGGGAGCCAAAAACATTCAGTACTTC
CSVAPGGAKNIQYF
>few|TRBV12-3/TRBV12-4|TRBJ2-3|13|-
TGTGCCAGCAAGCCCTCCGGGACAGATACGCAGTATTTT
CASKPSGTDTQYF
>-|TRBV5-1|TRBJ1-2|13|-
TGCGCCAGCAGCTTGGGGGGCGGAAATGGCTACACCTTC
CASSLGGGNGYTF
>-|TRBV2|TRBJ2-5|13|TRBD2
TGTGCCACCAATCGGGGGGGACGGGAGACCCAGTACTTC
CATNRGGRETQYF
>-|TRBV4-2|TRBJ2-5|13|-
TGTGCCAGCAGCCGACTAGTCCAAGAGACCCAGTACTTC
CASSRLVQETQYF
>-|TRBV27|TRBJ2-6|17|TRBD1
TGTGCCAGCAGTGCCGGGACAGGGGGCCCTGGGGCCAACGTCCTGACTTTC
CASSAGTGGPGANVLTF
>-|TRBV4-2|TRBJ2-2|17|TRBD1
TGTGCCAGCAGCCAGTCTAACAGGGGGCTCAGCACCGGGGAGCTGTTTTTT
CASSQSNRGLSTGELFF
>-|TRBV3-1/TRBV3-2|TRBJ2-7|12|-
TGTGCCAGCAGCCAAGATTCGGACGAGCAGTACTTC
CASSQDSDEQYF
>-|TRBV27|TRBJ1-3|14|-
TGTGCCAGCAAACCCCTCGGCTCTGGAAACACCATATATTTT
CASKPLGSGNTIYF
>few|TRBV19|TRBJ2-7|16|TRBD1
TGTGCCAGTAGTCACCTTGGGACAGGACCCTCCTACGAGCAGTACTTC
CASSHLGTGPSYEQYF
>-|TRBV28|TRBJ2-7|13|-
TGTGCCAGCAGCCCTCGGGAGCCCCTAGAGCAGTACTTC
CASSPREPLEQYF
>-|TRBV6-2/TRBV6-3|TRBJ2-1|15|-
TGTGCCAGCAGCTGGACCCACAGTGCCAGGGGTGAGCAGTTCTTC
CASSWTHSARGEQFF
>-|TRBV4-1|TRBJ2-7|15|TRBD2
TGCGCCAGCAGCCCGGGGGGTGGTAGCAGTCACGAGCAGTACTTC
CASSPGGGSSHEQYF
>-|TRBV6-5|TRBJ2-5|12|TRBD2
TGTGCCAGCACCCCGGGGGGGGAGACCCAGTACTTC
CASTPGGETQYF
>-|TRBV12-3/TRBV12-4|TRBJ1-1|13|-
TGTGCCAGCAGTTTAGTACAGAACACTGAAGCTTTCTTT
CASSLVQNTEAFF
>-|TRBV5-6|TRBJ2-7|15|-
TGTGCCAGCAGCTCGTCAGGGAATCCCCTCTACGAGCAGTACTTC
CASSSSGNPLYEQYF
>-|TRBV5-1|TRBJ2-1|17|TRBD2
TGCGCCAGCAGCTCCCTTAGCGGGGTGAGCTCCTACAATGAGCAGTTCTTC
CASSSLSGVSSYNEQFF
>once|TRBV28|TRBJ1-6|13|-
TGTGCCAGCAGAGAGGGCGGTAATTCACCCCTCCACTTT
CASREGGNSPLHF
>-|TRBV5-1|TRBJ2-7|13|-
TGCGCCAGCGCCCTTCCGGGTTCCTACGAGCAGTACTTC
CASALPGSYEQYF
>-|TRBV9|TRBJ2-7|14|-
TGTGCCAGCAGCGGAGGCAGGGGTTCCAACGAGCAGTACTTC
CASSGGRGSNEQYF
>-|TRBV7-9|TRBJ2-1|14|TRBD2
TGTGCCAGCAGCTTGGGGACTAGCGGAAATGAGCAGTTCTTC
CASSLGTSGNEQFF
>-|TRBV4-2|TRBJ1-3|17|TRBD1
TGTGCCAGCAGCCAAGATTCTTCCAGGGGGACTGGAAACACCATATATTTT
CASSQDSSRGTGNTIYF
>-|TRBV5-1|TRBJ1-2|14|TRBD1
TGCGCCAGCAAGCCCGCCCAGACAGGGGACGGCTACACCTTC
CASKPAQTGDGYTF
>-|TRBV27|TRBJ2-1|17|-
TGTGCCAGCAGTTTAGGGGGCGGTACTTTTCCCTACAATGAGCAGTTCTTC
CASSLGGGTFPYNEQFF
>-|TRBV28|TRBJ2-2|15|TRBD1
TGTGCCAGCAGATCCGCGGGACAGGGGGCCGGGGAGCTGTTTTTT
CASRSAGQGAGELFF
>-|TRBV4-1|TRBJ1-5|14|-
TGCGCCAGCAGACCCGAGGTTAGCAATCAGCCCCAGCATTTT
CASRPEVSNQPQHF